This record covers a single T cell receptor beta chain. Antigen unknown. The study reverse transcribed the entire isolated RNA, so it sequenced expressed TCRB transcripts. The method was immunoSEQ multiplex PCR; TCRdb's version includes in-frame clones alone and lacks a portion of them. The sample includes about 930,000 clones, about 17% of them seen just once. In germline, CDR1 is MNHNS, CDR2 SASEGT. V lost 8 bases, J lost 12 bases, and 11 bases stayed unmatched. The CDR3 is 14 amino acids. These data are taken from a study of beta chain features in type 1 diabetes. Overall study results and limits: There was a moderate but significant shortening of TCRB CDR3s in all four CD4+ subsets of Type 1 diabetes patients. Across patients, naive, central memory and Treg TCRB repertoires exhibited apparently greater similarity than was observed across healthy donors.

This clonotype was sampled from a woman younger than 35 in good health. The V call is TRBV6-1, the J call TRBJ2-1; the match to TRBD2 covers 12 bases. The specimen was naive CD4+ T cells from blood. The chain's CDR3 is CASQGLAGRRSQFF. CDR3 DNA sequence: TGTGCCAGCCAAGGACTAGCGGGAAGACGGTCGCAGTTCTTC.